Listed here are 21 T cell receptor beta chains from one sample, sequenced in a study of cytomegalovirus exposure and HLA in healthy donors. PCR was performed using 60 Vbeta and 13 Jbeta primers. The table came from immunoSEQ multiplex PCR; TCRdb's copy has only in-frame clones and leaves some out. This sample has roughly 73,000 clones, with 75% found just once. Specimen: PBMCs. These receptors were taken from a man aged 65-85 years in good health and CMV-seronegative.

This clone occurred a few times. The chain employs TRBV29-1 and TRBJ2-2, with D perhaps TRBD1 (6 bases). The CDR3 loop spans 14 amino acids. Per the germline V gene, CDR1 is SQVTM and CDR2 is ANQGSEA. The CDR3 here is CSTPGDANTGELFF. In nucleotides, the CDR3 is TGCAGTACACCAGGGGACGCGAACACCGGGGAGCTGTTTTTT.

The chain has TRBV19 and TRBJ2-1; 8 nucleotides align to TRBD2. Germline CDR1 and CDR2: LNHDA and SQIVND (reference sequence). The CDR3 sequence is 15 residues long. V lost 1 base, J lost 6 bases, and 5 bases stayed unmatched. Here the CDR3 reads CASSIGGLGGNEQFF. CDR3 in DNA: TGTGCCAGTAGTATAGGGGGACTAGGGGGCAATGAGCAGTTCTTC.

The chain joins TRBV2 to TRBJ2-5; 12 bases align to TRBD2. V shed 2 bases and J 4 bases; nucleotides not matched to a gene: 2. CDR1 is SNHLY, CDR2 FYNNEI, per germline. The CDR3 loop spans 15 amino acids. CDR3 loop: CASSELAGGPETQYF. CDR3 coding DNA: TGTGCCAGCAGTGAACTAGCGGGGGGGCCAGAGACCCAGTACTTC.

V and J are TRBV4-2 and TRBJ1-6, with 9 bases matching TRBD1. Trimming took 3 bases from V and 10 from J; bases not matched to a gene: 13. This CDR3 contains 17 residues. Germline V gene sequence: CDR1 LGHNA, CDR2 YNFKEQ. CDR3 sequence (DNA): TGTGCCAGCAGCCACCCGGGGTCGGGACAGGGTGGGTCACCCCTCCACTTT. Translation gives CASSHPGSGQGGSPLHF.

A note on this clone: Compared with germline, one end of the junction differs, possibly owing to a read error. This chain links TRBV7-7 with TRBJ2-3; D may be TRBD1 (5 bases). The CDR3 spans 14 residues. Germline CDR1 and CDR2: SSHAT and FNYEAQ (reference sequence). CDR3 amino acids: CASSLGQSTDTQYF. CDR3 DNA sequence: TGTGCTAGCAGCTTAGGACAAAGCACAGATACGCAGTATTTT.

The sample holds a few counts of this clone. This likely stems from a read error, as it lies one base from a far larger clone. This specimen includes other DNA sequences encoding the same CDR3. The chain joins TRBV5-8 to TRBJ2-2, with TRBD2 matching 8 bases. With 4 bases clipped from V and 6 bases from J, the junction kept 17 bases outside the gene matches. This CDR3 comprises 18 residues. The germline V gene encodes CDR1 SGHTS and CDR2 YDEGEE. Written as DNA, the CDR3 is TGTGCCAGCAGCCATCTTCACCATTTCGGGGGGGCGGCCGGGGAGCTGTTTTTT. As protein: CASSHLHHFGGAAGELFF.

This clone was observed a handful of times. The V and J genes are TRBV29-1 and TRBJ2-1; 8 bases align to TRBD1. V lost 7 bases to trimming and J lost 4 bases; unmatched junction nucleotides: 3. Germline CDR1 and CDR2: SQVTM and ANQGSEA. CDR3 length: 12 residues. DNA of the CDR3: TGCAGCGCTGGGACAGGTTACAATGAGCAGTTCTTC. Its protein product is CSAGTGYNEQFF.

This sequence joins TRBV9 and TRBJ1-1, with 9 bases aligning to TRBD1. The CDR3 contains 16 residues. The germline CDR1 and CDR2 sequences are SGDLS and YYNGEE. V trimming: 0 bases; J trimming: 8 bases; junction bases outside the gene matches: 11. CDR3 loop: CASSVVGVATGGEAFF. The CDR3 bases are TGTGCCAGCAGCGTAGTTGGGGTGGCCACAGGGGGCGAAGCTTTCTTT.

The chain has TRBV6-6 and TRBJ1-4; no definite D call. The CDR3 covers 13 residues. Trimming removed 9 bases from V and 0 bases from J, with 8 bases in between. Per germline, CDR1 MNHNY and CDR2 SVGAGI (reference sequence). CDR3 sequence reads: CASVLATNEKLFF. The CDR3 DNA is TGTGCCAGTGTACTTGCAACTAATGAAAAACTGTTTTTT.

This clone was detected only a few times. The rearrangement joins TRBV4-1 to TRBJ2-1; 14 nucleotides line up with TRBD2. The CDR3 has 15 amino acids. Trimming cost V 4 bases and J 7 bases; bases outside gene matches: 3. Germline assignment: CDR1 MGHRA and CDR2 YSYEKL. The CDR3 DNA is TGCGCCAGCAGCCCGGGACTAGCGGGGGCGAATGAGCAGTTCTTC. This gives the protein CASSPGLAGANEQFF.

The genes are TRBV6-1 and TRBJ2-1, with D perhaps TRBD1 (5 bases). Trimming pared 2 bases from V and 6 bases from J, leaving 5 bases between. The CDR3 is made up of 12 amino acids. In germline, CDR1 is MNHNS, CDR2 SASEGT. The CDR3 DNA reads as TGTGCCAGCAGTGAAAGGGGCAATGAGCAGTTCTTC. It encodes CASSERGNEQFF.

The chain carries TRBV9 and TRBJ1-1; D gene uncertain. Trimming cost V 0 bases and J 0 bases, with 9 bases left between them. This CDR3 comprises 15 residues. Germline V CDR1 and CDR2: SGDLS, YYNGEE. The CDR3 reads CASSVVPTMNTEAFF. CDR3 nucleotide sequence: TGTGCCAGCAGCGTAGTCCCGACAATGAACACTGAAGCTTTCTTT.

The table lists this clone with a few counts. J is TRBJ2-5 and V is TRBV13; 9 nucleotides line up with TRBD2. Germline CDR1 is PRHDT and CDR2 is FYEKMQ (reference sequence). This CDR3 region has 18 residues. The V gene end was trimmed by 0 bases and the J gene end by 4 bases; junction bases not matched to a gene: 12. CDR3 residues: CASSLGTGSSGGSETQYF. The CDR3 DNA sequence: TGTGCCAGCAGCTTAGGGACGGGGAGTAGCGGGGGTTCAGAGACCCAGTACTTC.

In this sample, this clone turned up a few times. This sequence joins TRBV4-3 and TRBJ2-7; 8 bases align to TRBD2. CDR1 LGHNA and CDR2 YSLEER come from the germline V gene. The V segment lost 6 bases and the J segment 5 bases; nucleotides outside the gene matches: 12. The CDR3 has 15 amino acids. CDR3 sequence reads: CASSPLVGGADEQYF. CDR3 in DNA: TGCGCCAGCAGTCCGTTGGTCGGGGGGGCCGACGAGCAGTACTTC.

This clone was picked up a small number of times. The chain is built from TRBV4-3 and TRBJ2-7; the match to TRBD2 covers 9 bases. CDR3 size: 15 residues. The junction had 3 bases not matched to a gene; V was cut back by 0 bases and J by 3 bases. Looked up from germline, CDR1 is LGHNA and CDR2 is YSLEER. The CDR3 protein is CASSQDASGIYEQYF. CDR3 nucleotides: TGCGCCAGCAGCCAAGACGCTAGCGGGATCTACGAGCAGTACTTC.

This rearrangement joins TRBV28 to TRBJ1-5, with 10 bases that match TRBD1. The CDR3 is 14 residues long. Germline CDR1 reads MDHEN; CDR2 reads SYDVKM. Trimming at V came to 7 bases and at J to 5 bases, leaving 5 bases not matched to a gene. CDR3 bases: TGTGCCAGCACGCCGGGACAGGGGCATCAGCCCCAGCATTTT. The encoded protein is CASTPGQGHQPQHF.

The chain is built from TRBV2 and TRBJ1-5; 9 bases fit TRBD1. The germline V gene has CDR1 SNHLY and CDR2 FYNNEI. This CDR3 has 15 residues. V dropped 6 bases and J dropped 2; count of bases not matched to a gene: 5. DNA of the CDR3: TGTGCCAGCAGGGACAGGGGAGGGGGCAATCAGCCCCAGCATTTT. It yields the protein CASRDRGGGNQPQHF.

For this clone: The identical CDR3 is also encoded by other nucleotide sequences in the sample. DNA of the CDR3: TGCAGCGCTCAGGCCGGGACAGGGGTGGGTGCTAACTATGGCTACACCTTC. It translates to CSAQAGTGVGANYGYTF. The chain is built from TRBV29-1 and TRBJ1-2; 10 nucleotides line up with TRBD1. This CDR3 has 17 residues. Germline V gene lookup returns CDR1 SQVTM and CDR2 ANQGSEA. With V trimmed by 7 bases and J by 0 bases, 14 bases remained unmatched.

V gene TRBV11-2 combines with J gene TRBJ2-7; maybe TRBD2 (5 bases). The CDR3 consists of 15 residues. CDR1 and CDR2 from the germline V gene are SGHAT and FQNNGV. Trimming took 5 bases from V and 1 from J, leaving 15 bases between them. Written as DNA, the CDR3 is TGTGCCAGCAGCCACAAAGCAAGGACTTCCTACGAGCAGTACTTC. Protein: CASSHKARTSYEQYF.

Note on this clone: One end of the junction varies from germline; a read error may be responsible. V gene TRBV7-2 combines with J gene TRBJ2-7, with D tentatively TRBD1 (6 bases). Germline V gene sequence: CDR1 SGHTA, CDR2 FQGNSA. The CDR3 is 14 residues long. The CDR3, as DNA: TGTGCCAGCAGATTAGCGAAAGGGGGTTACGAGCAGTACTTC. Amino acids: CASRLAKGGYEQYF.

The gene calls are TRBV29-1 and TRBJ2-2, with no clear D. The V gene's germline CDR1 is SQVTM and CDR2 ANQGSEA. V was pared by 7 bases and J by 1 base, with 13 bases between. The CDR3 runs 14 residues. DNA of the CDR3: TGCAGCGCCGCAGTCGGGTGGAACACCGGGGAGCTGTTTTTT. Translating it yields CSAAVGWNTGELFF.